Listed below are T cell receptor beta chains from one sample, sequenced in a study of cytomegalovirus exposure and HLA in healthy donors. The table came from immunoSEQ multiplex PCR; TCRdb's copy has only in-frame clones and leaves some out. The data contain approximately 99,000 clones, around 73% of them seen just once; the ten biggest clones take up about 3.5%. Material: PBMCs. The receptors originated from a man aged 40-55 years in good health and CMV-seronegative. The CDR3 runs from the conserved cysteine through the conserved F or W. Some rows mark clone size as missing; the rest say once, few, many or name a class of expanded clone.

j_gene,abundance,v_gene,CDR3aa
TRBJ1-6,-,TRBV4-2,CASSHETDSYNSPLHF
TRBJ2-1,few,TRBV15,CATSVTLRGNEQFF
TRBJ1-5,-,TRBV2,CASSRDRGDQPQHF
TRBJ2-5,-,TRBV27,CASTHGGLETQYF
TRBJ1-1,few,TRBV6-6,CASTGTESMNTEAFF
TRBJ2-7,-,TRBV5-6,CASNIVGLAAAYEQYF
TRBJ1-4,-,TRBV4-3,CASSQTHRGRGEKLFF
TRBJ1-4,-,TRBV30,CAWSIREKLFF
TRBJ1-5,-,TRBV5-6,CASTRGGSKPQHF
TRBJ1-3,-,TRBV9,CASSAMGLSGNTIYF
TRBJ1-2,-,TRBV5-1,CASSRGQGRGYTF
TRBJ1-1,few,TRBV5-1,CASSLAAGGLGTEAFF
TRBJ2-3,-,TRBV19,CASRTGTSGGQGTQYF
TRBJ2-2,-,TRBV18,CASHGQQGVTGELFF
TRBJ2-1,-,TRBV19,CASSIIGQGGDEQFF
TRBJ1-5,-,TRBV27,CASSLIWGGQPQHF
TRBJ2-7,-,TRBV10-3,CAISGGTTPFYEQYF
TRBJ2-7,-,TRBV5-4,CASSLEGRDSYEQYF
TRBJ2-7,few,TRBV5-4,CASSLGGRTYEQYF
TRBJ1-5,-,TRBV4-3,CASSQVVGTQPQHF
TRBJ2-7,-,TRBV6-1,CASTNRGTYEQYF
TRBJ2-2,-,TRBV27,CASSLFGGDNTGELFF
TRBJ2-5,-,TRBV7-8,CASSLVEYQETQYF
TRBJ2-1,-,TRBV5-4,CASSPDGTGGYNEQFF
TRBJ2-7,-,TRBV4-2,CASSQDSGDGLNILYEQYF
TRBJ2-3,-,TRBV5-4,CASSLGGGQSTDTQYF
TRBJ1-1,-,TRBV4-1,CASGLKLNTEAFF
TRBJ1-1,-,TRBV7-9,CASSLGQGIGAAFF
TRBJ2-3,once,TRBV29-1,CSVGWGGRTDTQYF
TRBJ1-1,-,TRBV4-3,CASKTGRSLNTEAFF
TRBJ1-3,-,TRBV6-4,CASGQGLGGNTIYF
TRBJ2-5,-,TRBV9,CASSVDGQRQETQYF
TRBJ2-7,few,TRBV5-1,CASSSGQGNYEQYF
TRBJ2-5,-,TRBV28,CASSASLNRGGQETQYF
TRBJ1-2,-,TRBV5-1,CASSYRGRPDGGYTF
TRBJ2-7,-,TRBV7-2,CASSLMTGDSYEQYF
TRBJ2-6,-,TRBV2,CASKVESGANVLTF
TRBJ1-4,few,TRBV18,CASSPRGTVEKLFF